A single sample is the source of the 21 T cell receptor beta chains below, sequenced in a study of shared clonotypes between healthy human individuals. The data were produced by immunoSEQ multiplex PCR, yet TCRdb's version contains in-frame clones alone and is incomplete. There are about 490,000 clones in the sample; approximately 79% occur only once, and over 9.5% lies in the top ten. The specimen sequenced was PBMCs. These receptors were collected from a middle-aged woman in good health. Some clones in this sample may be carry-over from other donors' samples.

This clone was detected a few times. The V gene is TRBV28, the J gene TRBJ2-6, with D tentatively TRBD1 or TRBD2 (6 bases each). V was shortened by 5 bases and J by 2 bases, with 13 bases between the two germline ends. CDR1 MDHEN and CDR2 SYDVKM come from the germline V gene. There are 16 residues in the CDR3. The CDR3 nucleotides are TGTGCCAGCAGTGCGGGACACGTTCCTGGGGCCAACGTCCTGACTTTC. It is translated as CASSAGHVPGANVLTF.

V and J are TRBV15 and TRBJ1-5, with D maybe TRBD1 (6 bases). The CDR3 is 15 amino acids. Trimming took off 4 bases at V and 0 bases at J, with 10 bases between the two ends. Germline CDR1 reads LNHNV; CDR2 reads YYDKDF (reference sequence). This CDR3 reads CATSKAGDSNQPQHF. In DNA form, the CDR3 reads TGTGCCACCAGCAAAGCAGGGGATAGCAATCAGCCCCAGCATTTT.

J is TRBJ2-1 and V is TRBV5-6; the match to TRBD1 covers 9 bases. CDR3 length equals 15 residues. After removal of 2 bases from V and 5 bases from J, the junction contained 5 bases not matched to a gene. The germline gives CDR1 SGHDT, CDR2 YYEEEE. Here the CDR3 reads CASSFFWDRDNEQFF. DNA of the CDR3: TGTGCCAGCAGCTTTTTCTGGGACAGGGACAATGAGCAGTTCTTC. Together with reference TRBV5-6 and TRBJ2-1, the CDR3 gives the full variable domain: DAGVTQSPTHLIKTRGQQVTLRCSPKSGHDTVSWYQQALGQGPQFIFQYYEEEERQRGNFPDRFSGHQFPNYSSELNVNALLLGDSALYLCASSFFWDRDNEQFFGPGTRLTVL.

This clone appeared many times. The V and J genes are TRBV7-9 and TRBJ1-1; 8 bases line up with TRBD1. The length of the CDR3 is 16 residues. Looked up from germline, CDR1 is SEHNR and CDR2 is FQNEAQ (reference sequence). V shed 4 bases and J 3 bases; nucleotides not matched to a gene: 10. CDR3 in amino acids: CASSSRPGGADTEAFF. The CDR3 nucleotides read TGTGCCAGCAGCTCCAGACCAGGGGGCGCGGACACTGAAGCTTTCTTT. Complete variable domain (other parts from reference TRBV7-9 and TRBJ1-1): DTGVSQNPRHKITKRGQNVTFRCDPISEHNRLYWYRQTLGQGPEFLTYFQNEAQLEKSRLLSDRFSAERPKGSFSTLEIQRTEQGDSAMYLCASSSRPGGADTEAFFGQGTRLTVV.

CDR3 region: CASSERWGADTQYF. In DNA, the CDR3 is TGTGCCAGCAGTGAAAGGTGGGGGGCAGATACGCAGTATTTT. The chain joins TRBV2 to TRBJ2-3; maybe TRBD2 (6 bases). Trimming took 2 bases from V and 4 from J, leaving 10 bases between them. The length of the CDR3 is 14 residues. Germline V lookup: CDR1 SNHLY, CDR2 FYNNEI.

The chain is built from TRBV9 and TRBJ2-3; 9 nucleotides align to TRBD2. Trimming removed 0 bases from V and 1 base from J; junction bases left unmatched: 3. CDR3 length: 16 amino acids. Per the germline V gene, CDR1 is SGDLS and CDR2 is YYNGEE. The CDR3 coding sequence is TGTGCCAGCAGCGTAGTAGCGGGAGAGGGCACAGATACGCAGTATTTT. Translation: CASSVVAGEGTDTQYF.

The CDR3 sequence is CASSLLGLNTEAFF. CDR3 coding DNA: TGTGCCAGCAGCCTCCTAGGTTTGAACACTGAAGCTTTCTTT. The chain carries TRBV2 and TRBJ1-1; D gene unclear. Germline assignment: CDR1 SNHLY and CDR2 FYNNEI. The germline V and J ends were trimmed by 6 bases and 0 bases, with 11 bases remaining between them. CDR3 length: 14 residues.

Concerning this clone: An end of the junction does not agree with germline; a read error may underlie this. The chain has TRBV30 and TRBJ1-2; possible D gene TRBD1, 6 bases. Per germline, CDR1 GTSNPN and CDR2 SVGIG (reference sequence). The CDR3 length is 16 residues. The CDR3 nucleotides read TGTGCCTGGAGTCATGGACAGCTCTATGGCTACACCGTCTGGCTCTTC. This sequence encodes CAWSHGQLYGYTVWLF.

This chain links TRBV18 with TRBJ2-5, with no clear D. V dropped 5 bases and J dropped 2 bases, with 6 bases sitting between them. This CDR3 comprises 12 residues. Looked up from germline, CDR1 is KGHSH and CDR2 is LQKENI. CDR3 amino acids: CASSFGQETQYF. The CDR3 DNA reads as TGTGCCAGCTCATTTGGGCAAGAGACCCAGTACTTC.

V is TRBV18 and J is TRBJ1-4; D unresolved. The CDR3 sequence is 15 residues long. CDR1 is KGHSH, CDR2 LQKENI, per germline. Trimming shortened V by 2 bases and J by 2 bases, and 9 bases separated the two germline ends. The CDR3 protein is CASSPSAVTNEKLFF. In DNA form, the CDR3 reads TGTGCCAGCTCACCATCGGCTGTGACTAATGAAAAACTGTTTTTT.

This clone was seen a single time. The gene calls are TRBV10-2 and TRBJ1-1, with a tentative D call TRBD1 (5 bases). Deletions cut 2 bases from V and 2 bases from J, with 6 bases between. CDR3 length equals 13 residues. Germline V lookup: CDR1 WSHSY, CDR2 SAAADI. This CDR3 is CASSETGNTEAFF. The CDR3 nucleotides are TGCGCCAGCAGTGAGACAGGTAACACTGAAGCTTTCTTT.

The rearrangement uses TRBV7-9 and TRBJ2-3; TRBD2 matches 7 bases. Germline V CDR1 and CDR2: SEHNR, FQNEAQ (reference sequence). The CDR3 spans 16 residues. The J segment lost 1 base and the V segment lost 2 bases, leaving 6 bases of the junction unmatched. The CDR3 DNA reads TGTGCCAGCAGCTTATCGGGGGGAGTCGGCACAGATACGCAGTATTTT. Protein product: CASSLSGGVGTDTQYF.

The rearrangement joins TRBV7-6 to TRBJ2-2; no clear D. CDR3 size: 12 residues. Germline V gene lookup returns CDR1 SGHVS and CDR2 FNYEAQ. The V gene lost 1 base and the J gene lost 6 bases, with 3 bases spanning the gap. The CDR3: CASSLGSGELFF. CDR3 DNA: TGTGCCAGCAGCTTAGGATCCGGGGAGCTGTTTTTT.

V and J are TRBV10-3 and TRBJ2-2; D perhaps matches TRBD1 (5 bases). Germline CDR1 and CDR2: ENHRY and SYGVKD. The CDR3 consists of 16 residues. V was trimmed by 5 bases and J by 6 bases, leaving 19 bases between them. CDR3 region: CAISPKVRQFSGELFF. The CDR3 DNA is TGTGCCATCAGTCCGAAGGTCCGACAGTTCTCCGGGGAGCTGTTTTTT.

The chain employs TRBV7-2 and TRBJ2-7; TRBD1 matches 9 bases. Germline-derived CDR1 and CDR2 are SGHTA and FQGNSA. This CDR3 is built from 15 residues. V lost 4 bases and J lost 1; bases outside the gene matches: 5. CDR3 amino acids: CASSSDRGGSYEQYF. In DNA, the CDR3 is TGTGCCAGCAGCTCGGACAGGGGAGGTTCCTACGAGCAGTACTTC.

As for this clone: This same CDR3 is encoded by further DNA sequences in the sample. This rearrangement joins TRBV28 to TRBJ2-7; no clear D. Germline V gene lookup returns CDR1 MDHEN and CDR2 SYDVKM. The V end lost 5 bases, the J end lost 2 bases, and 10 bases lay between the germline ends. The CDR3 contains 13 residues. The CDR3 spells CASSLGRTYEQYF. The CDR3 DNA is TGTGCCAGCAGTCTTGGACGGACCTACGAGCAGTACTTC.

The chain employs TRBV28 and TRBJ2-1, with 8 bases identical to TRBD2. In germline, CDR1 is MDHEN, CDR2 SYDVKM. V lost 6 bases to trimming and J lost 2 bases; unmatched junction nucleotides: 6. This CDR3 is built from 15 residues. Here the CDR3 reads CASSQALAAYNEQFF. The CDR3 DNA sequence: TGTGCCAGCAGCCAGGCACTAGCGGCCTACAATGAGCAGTTCTTC.

The CDR3, as DNA: TGTGCCAGCAGTGCCCTTGTTCGGTTCTCCTACAATGAGCAGTTCTTC. The encoded protein is CASSALVRFSYNEQFF. V and J are TRBV27 and TRBJ2-1; no definite D call. The germline gives CDR1 MNHEY, CDR2 SMNVEV (reference sequence). The CDR3 extends over 16 amino acids. The V and J ends lost 5 bases and 0 bases respectively, with 14 bases between them.

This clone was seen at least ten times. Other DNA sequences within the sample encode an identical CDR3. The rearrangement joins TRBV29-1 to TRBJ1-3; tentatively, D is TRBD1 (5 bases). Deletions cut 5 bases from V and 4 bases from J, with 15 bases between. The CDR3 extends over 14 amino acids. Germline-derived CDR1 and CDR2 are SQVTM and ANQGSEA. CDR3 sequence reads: CSVNVGGTGNTIYF. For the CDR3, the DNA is TGCAGCGTTAATGTTGGGGGGACGGGAAACACCATATATTTT.

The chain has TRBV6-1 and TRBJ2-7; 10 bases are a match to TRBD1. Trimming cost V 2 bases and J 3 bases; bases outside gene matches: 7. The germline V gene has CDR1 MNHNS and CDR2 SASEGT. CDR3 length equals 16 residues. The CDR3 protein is CASSESGTGAHYEQYF. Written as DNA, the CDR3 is TGTGCCAGCAGTGAATCGGGGACAGGGGCGCACTACGAGCAGTACTTC.

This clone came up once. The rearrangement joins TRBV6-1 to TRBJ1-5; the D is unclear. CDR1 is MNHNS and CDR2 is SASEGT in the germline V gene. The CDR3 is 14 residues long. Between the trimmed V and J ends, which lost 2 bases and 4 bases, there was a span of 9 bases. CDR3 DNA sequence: TGTGCCAGCAGTGAAAACCGGGTTAATCAGCCCCAGCATTTT. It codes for CASSENRVNQPQHF.